This TCR beta chain emerged from a study of OX40 agonist ivuxolimab in advanced cancers. General study findings and limits: In CD8+ T cells, expanded clones were on average more numerous than in CD4+. Certain nonresponders likewise exhibited a low normalized T-cell clonal expansion.

As concerns this clone: Antigen specificity is unknown.

The germline V gene has CDR1 SGHNT and CDR2 YENEEA. V was clipped by 3 bases and J by 11 bases, with 7 bases between them. The CDR3 totals 10 residues. The data were produced by immunoSEQ multiplex PCR, yet TCRdb's version contains in-frame clones alone and is incomplete. The data hold about 80,000 clones, with roughly 90% observed a single time. The J gene is TRBJ1-2, the V gene TRBV11-3; the D gene is possibly TRBD1 (5 bases). The source of this sequence is an adult with an advanced solid tumor such as melanoma, head and neck, liver or kidney cancer. Sequenced here: CD4+ or CD8+ T cells sorted from blood, sampled in a trial of the OX40 agonist ivuxolimab. CDR3 in DNA: TGTGCCAGCAGCTTGAGGGGTTACACCTTC. It codes for CASSLRGYTF.